Listed here are 23 T cell receptor beta chains from one sample, sequenced in a study of OX40 agonist ivuxolimab in advanced cancers. Clones were sequenced by immunoSEQ multiplex PCR, and TCRdb holds only the in-frame ones, with some missing. The sample consists of about 94,000 clones, 80% to 90% of them appearing once. The source was CD4+ or CD8+ T cells sorted from blood, collected in a trial of the OX40 agonist ivuxolimab. The source is an adult with an advanced solid tumor such as melanoma, head and neck, liver or kidney cancer.

This clone was observed once. The chain carries TRBV7-2 and TRBJ2-5, with 8 positions matching TRBD2. After removal of 1 base from V and 3 bases from J, the junction contained 1 base not matched to a gene. Germline V lookup: CDR1 SGHTA, CDR2 FQGNSA. This CDR3 spans 14 amino acids. CDR3: CASSLELAEETQYF. The CDR3 DNA reads TGTGCCAGCAGCTTAGAACTAGCGGAAGAGACCCAGTACTTC. The full variable domain, completed using reference TRBV7-2 and TRBJ2-5, is GAGVSQSPSNKVTEKGKDVELRCDPISGHTALYWYRQSLGQGLEFLIYFQGNSAPDKSGLPSDRFSAERTGGSVSTLTIQRTQQEDSAVYLCASSLELAEETQYFGPGTRLLVL.

V usage is TRBV30 and J usage is TRBJ1-3; the D is unclear. This CDR3 is 15 amino acids long. Per the germline V gene, CDR1 is GTSNPN and CDR2 is SVGIG (reference sequence). Trimming shortened V by 0 bases and J by 0 bases, and 9 bases separated the two germline ends. Here the CDR3 DNA reads TGTGCCTGGAGTGTTCAACGGCTCTCTGGAAACACCATATATTTT. Amino acid sequence: CAWSVQRLSGNTIYF.

This chain uses TRBV7-2 with TRBJ2-7; 10 nucleotides match TRBD1. There are 16 residues in the CDR3. Germline V gives CDR1 SGHTA, CDR2 FQGNSA. Germline trimming cut 1 base from V and 2 bases from J; bases unmatched to any gene: 5. This CDR3 reads CASSLGGGQGAYEQYF. DNA for the CDR3: TGTGCCAGCAGCTTAGGGGGTGGACAGGGGGCCTACGAGCAGTACTTC. Full variable domain (rest looked up from reference TRBV7-2 and TRBJ2-7): GAGVSQSPSNKVTEKGKDVELRCDPISGHTALYWYRQSLGQGLEFLIYFQGNSAPDKSGLPSDRFSAERTGGSVSTLTIQRTQQEDSAVYLCASSLGGGQGAYEQYFGPGTRLTVT.

V and J are TRBV12-5 and TRBJ1-1; TRBD1 matches 9 bases. The CDR3 length is 17 residues. In germline, CDR1 is LGHNT, CDR2 FRNRAP. V shed 1 base, J shed 5 bases, and the junction held 11 bases outside the gene matches. Here the CDR3 reads CASGLASGTGQFTEAFF. CDR3 sequence (DNA): TGTGCTAGTGGTTTGGCATCCGGGACAGGGCAGTTTACTGAAGCTTTCTTT.

For this clone: Other DNA sequences in the same sample also yield this CDR3. V usage is TRBV7-9 and J usage is TRBJ2-7, with 7 bases matching TRBD1. The J segment lost 5 bases and the V segment lost 1 base, leaving 5 bases of the junction unmatched. CDR3 size: 14 residues. Germline CDR1 and CDR2: SEHNR and FQNEAQ (reference sequence). CDR3 loop: CASSLGQGVHEQYF. For the CDR3, the DNA is TGTGCCAGCAGCTTAGGGCAGGGGGTCCACGAGCAGTACTTC.

The V gene is TRBV14, the J gene TRBJ1-6; D not resolved. Germline values: CDR1 SGHDN, CDR2 FVKESK. Trimming cost V 1 base and J 6 bases, with 10 bases left between them. The CDR3 totals 15 residues. CDR3 sequence (DNA): TGTGCCAGCAGCCAAGCTGGCAGCTTTAATTCACCCCTCCACTTT. Amino acid sequence: CASSQAGSFNSPLHF.

This chain links TRBV5-4 with TRBJ1-2; tentatively, D is TRBD1 (5 bases). CDR3 length: 14 residues. The V and J ends lost 2 bases and 8 bases respectively, with 16 bases between them. Germline-derived CDR1 and CDR2 are SGHNT and YYREEE (reference sequence). CDR3 nucleotide sequence: TGTGCCAGCAGCTTCAGGCAGGGTTCGATCGGCTACACCTTC. Residues: CASSFRQGSIGYTF.

The rearrangement joins TRBV18 to TRBJ2-6; D ambiguous. V was pared by 2 bases and J by 1 base, with 24 bases between. The CDR3 spans 21 residues. Germline V gene sequence: CDR1 KGHSH, CDR2 LQKENI. CDR3 loop: CASSPDVADFILNSGANVLTF. The CDR3 DNA is TGTGCCAGCTCACCAGACGTGGCAGACTTCATCCTCAATTCTGGGGCCAACGTCCTGACTTTC.

The chain recombines TRBV5-1 with TRBJ2-2; 9 positions agree with TRBD1. The CDR3 is 16 residues long. V gave up 2 bases and J gave up 5 bases; unmatched junction bases: 7. Per the germline V gene, CDR1 is SGHRS and CDR2 is YFSETQ. CDR3 region: CASSLGQGRRTGELFF. The CDR3 region has the DNA TGCGCCAGCAGCTTAGGACAGGGGAGAAGGACCGGGGAGCTGTTTTTT.

The chain has TRBV7-8 and TRBJ2-5; D remains ambiguous. Germline V gene data show CDR1 as SGHVS and CDR2 as FQNEAQ. The CDR3 sequence is 14 residues long. Trimming took 2 bases from V and 2 from J, leaving 9 bases between them. The CDR3 region is CASSLRHLQETQYF. Written as DNA, the CDR3 is TGTGCCAGCAGCTTACGGCATTTGCAAGAGACCCAGTACTTC. The full variable domain, in which reference TRBV7-8 and TRBJ2-5 provide the parts outside the CDR3, is GAGVSQSPRYKVAKRGQDVALRCDPISGHVSLFWYQQALGQGPEFLTYFQNEAQLDKSGLPSDRFFAERPEGSVSTLKIQRTQQEDSAVYLCASSLRHLQETQYFGPGTRLLVL.

The chain joins TRBV30 to TRBJ1-1; TRBD1 might be the D (6 bases). Germline CDR1 is GTSNPN and CDR2 is SVGIG (reference sequence). The CDR3 length is 14 residues. Trimming took 5 bases from V and 0 from J, leaving 13 bases between them. The CDR3 is CAWLTGHLNTEAFF. The CDR3 nucleotides are TGTGCCTGGTTGACGGGACACTTGAACACTGAAGCTTTCTTT.

V gene TRBV7-2 combines with J gene TRBJ2-1; perhaps TRBD1 as D (5 bases). The germline CDR1 and CDR2 sequences are SGHTA and FQGNSA. This CDR3 comprises 17 residues. Trimming stripped 1 base from V and 1 base from J, with 14 bases between. CDR3 sequence (DNA): TGTGCCAGCAGCTTAGGGGTTCGGCAGGGTTCCTACAATGAGCAGTTCTTC. Translating gives CASSLGVRQGSYNEQFF.

This clone was recorded a few times. The V and J genes are TRBV5-1 and TRBJ2-3; 11 bases match TRBD2. Germline CDR1 and CDR2: SGHRS and YFSETQ. J was trimmed by 2 bases and V by 3 bases; bases with no gene match: 5. CDR3 length: 16 residues. The CDR3 bases are TGCGCCAGCAGCTCGGGGGGACTAGCGGCCACAGATACGCAGTATTTT. Translation gives CASSSGGLAATDTQYF.

V and J are TRBV19 and TRBJ2-7; 8 bases match TRBD1. V shed 3 bases, J shed 4 bases, and the junction held 17 bases outside the gene matches. Per germline, CDR1 LNHDA and CDR2 SQIVND (reference sequence). CDR3 size: 18 residues. In nucleotides, the CDR3 is TGTGCCAGTAGTATTCTGGTGGCAGGGGGCGCGTGGAATTACGAGCAGTACTTC. Amino acid sequence: CASSILVAGGAWNYEQYF.

J is TRBJ1-2 and V is TRBV2; D ambiguous. Germline CDR1 reads SNHLY; CDR2 reads FYNNEI. V lost 5 bases to trimming and J lost 8 bases, with 15 bases between them. The CDR3 length is 13 residues. CDR3 protein: CASSTIDRGGYTF. The CDR3 DNA reads as TGTGCCAGCAGTACAATAGATCGCGGCGGCTACACCTTC.

V and J are TRBV5-8 and TRBJ1-6; maybe TRBD1 (5 bases). This CDR3 spans 14 amino acids. Trimming took off 4 bases at V and 9 bases at J, with 14 bases between the two ends. Germline CDR1 SGHTS, CDR2 YDEGEE. The chain's CDR3 is CASSSLQGTSPLHF. Here the CDR3 DNA reads TGTGCCAGCAGCAGCTTGCAGGGTACTTCACCCCTCCACTTT.

This rearrangement joins TRBV7-2 to TRBJ2-5; the match to TRBD2 covers 7 bases. The CDR3 is made up of 15 amino acids. Germline trimming cut 0 bases from V and 4 bases from J; bases unmatched to any gene: 5. Germline V CDR1 and CDR2: SGHTA, FQGNSA. CDR3 sequence (DNA): TGTGCCAGCAGCTTAGCTCGCAGGGAGGGAGAGACCCAGTACTTC. Translating gives CASSLARREGETQYF.

This chain links TRBV5-6 with TRBJ1-5; D ambiguous. CDR3 length equals 12 residues. CDR1 and CDR2 (germline): SGHDT, YYEEEE. The V end lost 0 bases, the J end lost 7 bases, and 5 bases lay between the germline ends. The CDR3 reads CASSLGEQPQHF. The CDR3 region has the DNA TGTGCCAGCAGCTTGGGGGAGCAGCCCCAGCATTTT.

The rearrangement links TRBV7-3 to TRBJ1-2; the D is unclear. Trimming removed 0 bases at V and 4 bases at J, with 6 bases between. The germline gives CDR1 SGHTA, CDR2 FQGTGA. CDR3 size: 13 residues. The CDR3 loop is CASSLTTGYGYTF. The CDR3 nucleotides read TGTGCCAGCAGCTTAACGACGGGCTATGGCTACACCTTC.

This chain joins TRBV6-6 and TRBJ1-2, with a tentative D call TRBD1 (5 bases). Germline CDR1 and CDR2: MNHNY and SVGAGI (reference sequence). Trimming took off 7 bases at V and 8 bases at J, with 23 bases between the two ends. This CDR3 is built from 15 residues. CDR3 sequence: CASTAPPASGGGYTF. The CDR3 nucleotides read TGTGCCAGCACCGCCCCTCCCGCTTCGGGGGGAGGCTACACCTTC.

This clone was seen only once. The genes are TRBV9 and TRBJ2-2, with 8 bases lining up with TRBD2. The CDR3 runs to 15 residues. Per the germline V gene, CDR1 is SGDLS and CDR2 is YYNGEE. Trimming removed 0 bases from V and 4 bases from J; junction bases left unmatched: 2. CDR3: CASSVAGGGTGELFF. CDR3 sequence (DNA): TGTGCCAGCAGCGTAGCGGGGGGGGGCACCGGGGAGCTGTTTTTT.

The gene calls are TRBV4-3 and TRBJ1-2; D unclear. Germline lookup yields CDR1 LGHNA and CDR2 YSLEER. CDR3 length equals 13 residues. V lost 3 bases and J lost 8, with 13 bases in between. CDR3 coding DNA: TGCGCCAGCAGCCACACTCCGGCCGGGGGCTACACCTTC. Translated, it gives CASSHTPAGGYTF.

This sequence joins TRBV5-1 and TRBJ1-1, with a weak D call TRBD1 (5 bases). CDR1 and CDR2 from the germline V gene are SGHRS and YFSETQ. The CDR3 is 17 residues long. Deletions cut 2 bases from V and 3 bases from J, with 20 bases between. CDR3 DNA: TGCGCCAGCAGCTTCGGGACCAAATCACCGGATTACACTGAAGCTTTCTTT. Residues: CASSFGTKSPDYTEAFF. Full variable domain (rest looked up from reference TRBV5-1 and TRBJ1-1): KAGVTQTPRYLIKTRGQQVTLSCSPISGHRSVSWYQQTPGQGLQFLFEYFSETQRNKGNFPGRFSGRQFSNSRSEMNVSTLELGDSALYLCASSFGTKSPDYTEAFFGQGTRLTVV.